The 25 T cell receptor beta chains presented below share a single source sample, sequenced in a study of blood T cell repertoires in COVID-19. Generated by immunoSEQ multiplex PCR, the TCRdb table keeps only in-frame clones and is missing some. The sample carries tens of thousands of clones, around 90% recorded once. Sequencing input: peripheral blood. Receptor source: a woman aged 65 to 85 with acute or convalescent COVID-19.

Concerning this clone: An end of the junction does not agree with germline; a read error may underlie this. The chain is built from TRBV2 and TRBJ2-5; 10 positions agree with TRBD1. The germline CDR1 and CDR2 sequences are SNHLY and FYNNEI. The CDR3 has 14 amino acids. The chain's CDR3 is CASSEGRDRGTQYF. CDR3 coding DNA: TGTGCCAGCAGCGAAGGCCGGGACAGGGGCACCCAGTACTTC.

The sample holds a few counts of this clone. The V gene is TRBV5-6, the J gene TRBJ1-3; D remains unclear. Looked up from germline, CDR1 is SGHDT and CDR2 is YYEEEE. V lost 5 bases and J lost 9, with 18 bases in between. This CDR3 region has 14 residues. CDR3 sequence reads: CASSSSRRVSTIYF. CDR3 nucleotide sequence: TGTGCCAGCAGTTCCTCCCGACGGGTGAGCACCATATATTTT.

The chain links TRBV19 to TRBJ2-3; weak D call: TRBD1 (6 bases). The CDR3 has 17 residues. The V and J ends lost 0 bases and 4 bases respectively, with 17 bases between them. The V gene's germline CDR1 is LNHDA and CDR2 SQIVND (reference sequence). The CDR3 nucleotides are TGTGCCAGTAGTATAGATCTCACCGGCAAGGGGGCAGATACGCAGTATTTT. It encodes CASSIDLTGKGADTQYF.

CDR3 sequence: CAWSGGTGWNQPQHF. The CDR3 region has the DNA TGTGCCTGGAGTGGGGGGACAGGATGGAATCAGCCCCAGCATTTT. This chain uses TRBV30 with TRBJ1-5; TRBD1 aligns across 8 bases. The trim removed 1 base at V and 4 bases at J, leaving 6 bases unmatched. This CDR3 is 15 amino acids long. Germline V gene sequence: CDR1 GTSNPN, CDR2 SVGIG (reference sequence). Supplemented by reference TRBV30 and TRBJ1-5, the full variable domain reads SQTIHQWPATLVQPVGSPLSLECTVEGTSNPNLYWYRQAAGRGLQLLFYSVGIGQISSEVPQNLSASRPQDRQFILSSKKLLLSDSGFYLCAWSGGTGWNQPQHFGDGTRLSIL.

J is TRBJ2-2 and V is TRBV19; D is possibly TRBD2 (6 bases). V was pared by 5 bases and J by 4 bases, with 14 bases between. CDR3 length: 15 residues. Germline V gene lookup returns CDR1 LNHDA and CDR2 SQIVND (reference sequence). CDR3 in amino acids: CASSSHSGSTGELFF. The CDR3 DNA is TGTGCCAGTAGTTCCCATAGCGGAAGCACCGGGGAGCTGTTTTTT.

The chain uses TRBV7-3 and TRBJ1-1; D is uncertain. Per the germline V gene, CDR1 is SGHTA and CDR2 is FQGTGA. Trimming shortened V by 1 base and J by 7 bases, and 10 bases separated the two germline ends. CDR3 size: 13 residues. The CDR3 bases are TGTGCCAGCAGCTTAATGCCAGTAAATGAAGCTTTCTTT. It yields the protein CASSLMPVNEAFF.

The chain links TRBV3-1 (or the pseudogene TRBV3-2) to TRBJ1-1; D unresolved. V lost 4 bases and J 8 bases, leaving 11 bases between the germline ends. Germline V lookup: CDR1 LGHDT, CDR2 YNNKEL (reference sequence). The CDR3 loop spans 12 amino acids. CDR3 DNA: TGTGCCAGCAGCCGCGCCAAAACCGAAGCTTTCTTT. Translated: CASSRAKTEAFF.

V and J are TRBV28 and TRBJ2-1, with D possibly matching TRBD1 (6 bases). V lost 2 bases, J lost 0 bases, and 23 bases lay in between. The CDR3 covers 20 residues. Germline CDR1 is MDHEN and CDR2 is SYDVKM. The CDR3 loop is CASSLVVSVGGHVSYNEQFF. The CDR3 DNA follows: TGTGCCAGCAGTTTAGTGGTGTCAGTAGGGGGACATGTCTCCTACAATGAGCAGTTCTTC.

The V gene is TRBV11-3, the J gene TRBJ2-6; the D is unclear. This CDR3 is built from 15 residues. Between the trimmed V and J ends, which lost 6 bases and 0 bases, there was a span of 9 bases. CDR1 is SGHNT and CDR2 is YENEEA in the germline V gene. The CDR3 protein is CASSLTVSGANVLTF. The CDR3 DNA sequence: TGTGCCAGCAGTCTTACAGTCTCTGGGGCCAACGTCCTGACTTTC.

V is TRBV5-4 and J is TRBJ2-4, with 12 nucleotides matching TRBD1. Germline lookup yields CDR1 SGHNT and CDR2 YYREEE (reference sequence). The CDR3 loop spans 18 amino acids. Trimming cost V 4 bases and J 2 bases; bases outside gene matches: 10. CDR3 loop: CASSPEGTGGRPKNIQYF. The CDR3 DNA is TGTGCCAGCAGCCCGGAGGGGACAGGGGGCCGACCCAAAAACATTCAGTACTTC.

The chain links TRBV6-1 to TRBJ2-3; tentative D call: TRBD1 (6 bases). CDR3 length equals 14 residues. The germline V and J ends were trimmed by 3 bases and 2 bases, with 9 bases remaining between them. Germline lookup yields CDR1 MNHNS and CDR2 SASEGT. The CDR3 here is CASSEGASTDTQYF. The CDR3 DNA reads TGTGCCAGCAGTGAGGGGGCTTCCACAGATACGCAGTATTTT.

The DNA for the CDR3 is TGTGCCAGCAGCGTAGAGGGACAGGGCGGCGAGCAGTACTTC. This translates into CASSVEGQGGEQYF. This chain uses TRBV9 with TRBJ2-7, with TRBD1 matching over 9 bases. After removal of 0 bases from V and 6 bases from J, the junction contained 4 bases not matched to a gene. Per germline, CDR1 SGDLS and CDR2 YYNGEE. The CDR3 length is 14 residues. The full variable domain, rest sourced from reference TRBV9 and TRBJ2-7, is DSGVTQTPKHLITATGQRVTLRCSPRSGDLSVYWYQQSLDQGLQFLIQYYNGEERAKGNILERFSAQQFPDLHSELNLSSLELGDSALYFCASSVEGQGGEQYFGPGTRLTVT.

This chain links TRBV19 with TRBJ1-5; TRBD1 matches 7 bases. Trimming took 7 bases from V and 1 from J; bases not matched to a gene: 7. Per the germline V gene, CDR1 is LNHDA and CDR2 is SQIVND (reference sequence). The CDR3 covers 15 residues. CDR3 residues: CASTVGQASNQPQHF. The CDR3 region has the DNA TGTGCCAGTACCGTCGGACAGGCGAGCAATCAGCCCCAGCATTTT.

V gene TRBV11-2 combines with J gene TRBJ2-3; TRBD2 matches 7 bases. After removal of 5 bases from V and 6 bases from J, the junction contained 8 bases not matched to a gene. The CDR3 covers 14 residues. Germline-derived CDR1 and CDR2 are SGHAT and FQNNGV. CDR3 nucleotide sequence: TGTGCCAGCAGCCCAGCGGGGACGTTTGATACGCAGTATTTT. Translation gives CASSPAGTFDTQYF.

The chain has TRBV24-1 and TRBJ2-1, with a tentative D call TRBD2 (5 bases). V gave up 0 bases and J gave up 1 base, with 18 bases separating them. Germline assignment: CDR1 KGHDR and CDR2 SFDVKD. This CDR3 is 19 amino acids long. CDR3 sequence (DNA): TGTGCCACCAGTGATTTGCGGGGAATTTGGGAAGTGTCCTACAATGAGCAGTTCTTC. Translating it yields CATSDLRGIWEVSYNEQFF.

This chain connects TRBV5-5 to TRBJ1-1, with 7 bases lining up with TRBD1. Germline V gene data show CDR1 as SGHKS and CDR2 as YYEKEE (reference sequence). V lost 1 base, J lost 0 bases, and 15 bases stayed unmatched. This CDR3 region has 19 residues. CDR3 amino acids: CASSLRGLSTFGLNTEAFF. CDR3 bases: TGTGCCAGCAGCTTGAGGGGGCTGAGTACCTTCGGCTTGAACACTGAAGCTTTCTTT.

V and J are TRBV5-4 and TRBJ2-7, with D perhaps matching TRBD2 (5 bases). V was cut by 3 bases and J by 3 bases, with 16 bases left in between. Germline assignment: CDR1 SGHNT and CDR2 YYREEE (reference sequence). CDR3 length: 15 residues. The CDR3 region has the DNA TGTGCCAGCAGCTCTCGCCGGGGATCCATCTACGAGCAGTACTTC. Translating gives CASSSRRGSIYEQYF.

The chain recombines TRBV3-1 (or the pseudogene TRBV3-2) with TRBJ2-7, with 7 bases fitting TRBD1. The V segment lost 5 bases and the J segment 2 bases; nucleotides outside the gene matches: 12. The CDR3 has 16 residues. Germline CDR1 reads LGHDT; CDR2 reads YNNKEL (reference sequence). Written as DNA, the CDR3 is TGTGCCAGCAGCAGACGGACAGGTACCGCTACCTACGAGCAGTACTTC. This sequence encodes CASSRRTGTATYEQYF.

CDR3: CATSDFGVGGTDTQYF. CDR3 nucleotide sequence: TGTGCCACCAGTGATTTCGGGGTCGGGGGGACAGATACGCAGTATTTT. This sequence joins TRBV24-1 and TRBJ2-3; TRBD2 matches 7 bases. CDR3 size: 16 residues. V dropped 1 base and J dropped 3; count of bases not matched to a gene: 6. Germline-derived CDR1 and CDR2 are KGHDR and SFDVKD.

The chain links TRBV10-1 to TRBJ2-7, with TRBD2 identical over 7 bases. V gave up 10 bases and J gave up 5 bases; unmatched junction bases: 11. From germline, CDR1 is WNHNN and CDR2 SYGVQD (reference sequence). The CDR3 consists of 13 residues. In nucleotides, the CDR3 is TGCGCCACATCTCGGGACTATGCAGACGAGCAGTACTTC. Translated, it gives CATSRDYADEQYF.

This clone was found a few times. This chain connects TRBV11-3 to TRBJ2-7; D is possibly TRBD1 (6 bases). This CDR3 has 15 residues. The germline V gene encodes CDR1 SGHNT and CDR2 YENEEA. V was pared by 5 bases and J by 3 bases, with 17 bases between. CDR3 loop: CASSVASGHNYEQYF. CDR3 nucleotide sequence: TGTGCCAGCAGCGTCGCCTCGGGACACAACTACGAGCAGTACTTC. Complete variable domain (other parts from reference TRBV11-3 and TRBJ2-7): EAGVVQSPRYKIIEKKQPVAFWCNPISGHNTLYWYLQNLGQGPELLIRYENEEAVDDSQLPKDRFSAERLKGVDSTLKIQPAELGDSAVYLCASSVASGHNYEQYFGPGTRLTVT.

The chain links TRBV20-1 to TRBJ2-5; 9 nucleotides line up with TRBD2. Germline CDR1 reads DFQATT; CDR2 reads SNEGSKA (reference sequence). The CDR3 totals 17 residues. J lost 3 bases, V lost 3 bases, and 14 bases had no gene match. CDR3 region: CSASRGGGRAGEETQYF. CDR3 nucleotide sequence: TGCAGTGCTAGTAGGGGTGGCGGGAGGGCCGGCGAAGAGACCCAGTACTTC.

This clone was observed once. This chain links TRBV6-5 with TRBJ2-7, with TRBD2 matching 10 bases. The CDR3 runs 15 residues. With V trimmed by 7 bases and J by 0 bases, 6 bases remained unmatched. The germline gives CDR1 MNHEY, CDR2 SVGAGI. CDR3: CASKVSSGSSYEQYF. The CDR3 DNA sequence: TGTGCCAGCAAAGTCTCTAGCGGGAGCTCCTACGAGCAGTACTTC.

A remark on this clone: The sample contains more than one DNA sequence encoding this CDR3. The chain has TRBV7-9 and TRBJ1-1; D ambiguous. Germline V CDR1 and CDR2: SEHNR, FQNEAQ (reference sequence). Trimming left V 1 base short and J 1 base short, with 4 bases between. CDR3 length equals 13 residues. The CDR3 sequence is CASSLGQNTEAFF. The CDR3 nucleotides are TGTGCCAGCAGCTTAGGTCAGAACACTGAAGCTTTCTTT.

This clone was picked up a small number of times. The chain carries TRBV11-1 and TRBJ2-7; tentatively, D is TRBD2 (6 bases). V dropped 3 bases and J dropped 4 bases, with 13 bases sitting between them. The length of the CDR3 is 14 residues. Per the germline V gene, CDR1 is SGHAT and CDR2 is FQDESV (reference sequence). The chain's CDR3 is CASSFTGVGYEQYF. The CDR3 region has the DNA TGTGCCAGCAGCTTCACGGGAGTAGGATACGAGCAGTACTTC.